This entry concerns a single TCR beta chain. As yet, its antigen is unknown. Trimming pared 4 bases from V and 3 bases from J, leaving 12 bases between. CDR1 is SNHLY, CDR2 FYNNEI, per germline. This CDR3 is built from 14 residues. PCR used 60 Vbeta primers and 13 Jbeta primers. Libraries were prepared by immunoSEQ multiplex PCR; TCRdb keeps only in-frame clonotypes and omits some of them. This table holds approximately 110,000 clones, 74% found once. This record belongs to a study of cytomegalovirus exposure and HLA in healthy donors. Broader study findings: Trimming of TCR beta V- and J-genes showed a link, identified in a later analysis, to a missense DCLRE1C variant.

The sequencing input was PBMCs. The chain couples TRBV2 to TRBJ2-5; maybe TRBD2 (6 bases). The receptor was isolated from a woman aged 50 to 60 in good health and CMV-seropositive. The CDR3 loop reads CASSALVAEETQYF. For the CDR3, the DNA is TGTGCCAGCAGTGCCCTTGTAGCGGAAGAGACCCAGTACTTC.